The 19 T cell receptor beta chains below come from one sample, sequenced in a study of post-analysis software for immune sequencing data. Whole-study results and caveats: Four to six TRBV segments were more frequent in patients than controls; TRBV5-6, TRBV5-1 and TRBV20-1 belonged to this group.

Their specific antigens are unknown. Carried by the TCR beta cDNA libraries were unique molecular identifiers. TCRdb reprocessed the PCR reads with MiXCR, giving one entry per CDR3 protein. The sample consists of 650,000 to 900,000 distinct CDR3 sequences, around 46% of them appearing once. Sequencing input: blood. Source of these receptors: a girl under 18 with multiple sclerosis.

The CDR3: CSVEEGPSGRNQETQYF. CDR3 nucleotides: TGCAGCGTTGAAGAAGGGCCAAGCGGCAGGAATCAAGAGACCCAGTACTTC. V and J are TRBV29-1 and TRBJ2-5, with D perhaps matching TRBD2 (5 bases). This CDR3 spans 17 amino acids. Germline V gene lookup returns CDR1 SQVTM and CDR2 ANQGSEA. Trimming shortened V by 0 bases and J by 2 bases, and 19 bases separated the two germline ends. The full variable domain, with the rest looked up from reference TRBV29-1 and TRBJ2-5, is SAVISQKPSRDICQRGTSLTIQCQVDSQVTMMFWYRQQPGQSLTLIATANQGSEATYESGFVIDKFPISRPNLTFSTLTVSNMSPEDSSIYLCSVEEGPSGRNQETQYFGPGTRLLVL.

The chain combines TRBV27 with TRBJ2-1; 7 bases are a match to TRBD1. Per the germline V gene, CDR1 is MNHEY and CDR2 is SMNVEV (reference sequence). This CDR3 region has 17 residues. V was clipped by 3 bases and J by 3 bases; unmatched bases: 11. The CDR3 spells CASSFYQTGRLYNEQFF. The CDR3 nucleotides are TGTGCCAGCAGTTTTTACCAGACAGGGCGCCTCTACAATGAGCAGTTCTTC.

The rearrangement joins TRBV15 to TRBJ2-5, with D perhaps matching TRBD1 (5 bases). The DNA end is more similar to TRBJ2-7, so the J call may be wrong. The CDR3 length is 14 residues. Germline CDR1 reads LNHNV; CDR2 reads YYDKDF (reference sequence). CDR3 region: CATSRDMTDYEQYF. The CDR3 coding sequence is TGTGCCACCAGCAGAGATATGACAGACTACGAGCAGTACTTC.

V gene TRBV15 combines with J gene TRBJ1-4, with TRBD1 matching over 10 bases. In germline, CDR1 is LNHNV, CDR2 YYDKDF (reference sequence). This CDR3 is 15 amino acids long. Trimming took 3 bases from V and 5 from J; bases not matched to a gene: 3. The CDR3 here is CATSSDRGRNEKLFF. In DNA, the CDR3 is TGTGCCACCAGCAGTGACAGGGGGCGAAATGAAAAACTGTTTTTT.

The rearrangement links TRBV28 to TRBJ1-2; D call uncertain. The CDR3 spans 12 residues. Germline V gives CDR1 MDHEN, CDR2 SYDVKM. Trimming took off 6 bases at V and 8 bases at J, with 13 bases between the two ends. For the CDR3, the DNA is TGTGCCAGCAGAACACCCCAATGGGGCTACACCTTC. Protein: CASRTPQWGYTF.

As to this clonotype: The junction differs from germline at one of its ends, possibly a read error. The chain recombines TRBV20-1 with TRBJ2-1; maybe TRBD1 (5 bases). Germline CDR1 is DFQATT and CDR2 is SNEGSKA (reference sequence). This CDR3 comprises 14 residues. CDR3 bases: TGCAGTGCCCGAGAAAGACAGCTGATCCGCGAGCAGGACTTC. Amino acids: CSARERQLIREQDF.

The chain combines TRBV10-3 with TRBJ2-4; D possibly corresponds to TRBD2 (5 bases). The closer fit of TRBJ2-5 to the DNA end suggests the J call may be wrong. Germline V gene sequence: CDR1 ENHRY, CDR2 SYGVKD. This CDR3 spans 13 amino acids. CDR3 in DNA: TGTGCCATCAGTGGTGTGGGCGGGGAGACCCAGTACTTC. Translating it yields CAISGVGGETQYF.

This clonotype has just a few counts. The rearrangement joins TRBV10-3 to TRBJ1-2; tentative D call: TRBD1 (5 bases). Germline CDR1 reads ENHRY; CDR2 reads SYGVKD. The V gene lost 4 bases and the J gene lost 6 bases, with 12 bases spanning the gap. This CDR3 is built from 13 residues. In nucleotides, the CDR3 is TGTGCCATCAGTGCTACAGGAAGAAATGGCTACACCTTC. This translates into CAISATGRNGYTF.

This sequence joins TRBV4-3 and TRBJ2-1; 9 bases are shared with TRBD2. The CDR3 is made up of 17 amino acids. Trimming at V came to 0 bases and at J to 1 base, leaving 4 bases not matched to a gene. Germline-derived CDR1 and CDR2 are LGHNA and YSLEER. This chain's CDR3 is CASSQEISGRSYNEQFF. In nucleotides, the CDR3 is TGCGCCAGCAGCCAAGAGATTAGCGGGAGATCCTACAATGAGCAGTTCTTC.

CDR3 protein: CASSQISHDYNEQFF. The DNA of the CDR3 is TGCGCCAGCAGCCAAATCTCACATGACTACAATGAGCAGTTCTTC. The chain uses TRBV4-1 and TRBJ2-1; D is uncertain. V shed 2 bases and J shed 3 bases, with 11 bases lying between them. From germline, CDR1 is MGHRA and CDR2 YSYEKL. The CDR3 loop spans 15 amino acids.

The chain is built from TRBV29-1 and TRBJ2-5, with 9 bases identical to TRBD2. The V segment lost 4 bases and the J segment 4 bases; nucleotides outside the gene matches: 7. There are 14 residues in the CDR3. The germline V gene encodes CDR1 SQVTM and CDR2 ANQGSEA. The CDR3 DNA reads as TGCAGCGTTGGGAATAGCGGGAGTGTAGAGACCCAGTACTTC. It encodes CSVGNSGSVETQYF.

This clonotype has just a few counts. CDR3 in amino acids: CSASRDRVERETQYF. In DNA form, the CDR3 reads TGCAGTGCTAGTCGGGACAGGGTTGAGCGGGAGACCCAGTACTTC. The chain carries TRBV20-1 and TRBJ2-5, with 9 bases lining up with TRBD1. Germline V gene data show CDR1 as DFQATT and CDR2 as SNEGSKA (reference sequence). The CDR3 consists of 15 residues. J gave up 5 bases and V 3 bases, and 10 bases lay outside the gene matches.

This clonotype was counted at least ten times. CDR3 in amino acids: CSAGLGGEQYF. CDR3 sequence (DNA): TGCAGCGCCGGGCTAGGGGGCGAGCAGTACTTC. The chain uses TRBV20-1 and TRBJ2-7, with D maybe TRBD1 (6 bases). CDR1 is DFQATT and CDR2 is SNEGSKA in the germline V gene (reference sequence). CDR3 length: 11 residues.

The gene calls are TRBV12-3 or TRBV12-4 and TRBJ1-2; tentative D call: TRBD1 (5 bases). The CDR3 contains 13 residues. Trimming took off 3 bases at V and 7 bases at J, with 12 bases between the two ends. The CDR3 DNA reads as TGTGCCAGCAGTTTTTTATCAGGGAGTGGCTACACCTTC. Translation gives CASSFLSGSGYTF.

The chain recombines TRBV5-6 with TRBJ1-1; TRBD1 matches at 7 bases. The V segment lost 4 bases and the J segment 6 bases; nucleotides outside the gene matches: 6. The CDR3 totals 13 residues. Germline V gene data show CDR1 as SGHDT and CDR2 as YYEEEE. The DNA of the CDR3 is TGTGCCAGCAGCAAAGACAGGGCATCTGAAGCTTTCTTT. Translating gives CASSKDRASEAFF.

This sequence joins TRBV29-1 and TRBJ2-3; no clear D gene. Germline CDR1 and CDR2: SQVTM and ANQGSEA. The CDR3 is made up of 12 amino acids. V was shortened by 3 bases and J by 2 bases, with 6 bases between the two germline ends. In nucleotides, the CDR3 is TGCAGCGTTGATGCGAACACAGATACGCAGTATTTT. Its protein is CSVDANTDTQYF.

The gene calls are TRBV15 and TRBJ2-3; D unresolved. Germline V gene data show CDR1 as LNHNV and CDR2 as YYDKDF (reference sequence). CDR3 length equals 15 residues. Trimming took off 8 bases at V and 2 bases at J, with 17 bases between the two ends. In DNA form, the CDR3 reads TGTGCCACCGAGCCGGATTCGACGTACACAGATACGCAGTATTTT. It translates to CATEPDSTYTDTQYF. The whole variable domain, remainder taken from reference TRBV15 and TRBJ2-3, is DAMVIQNPRYQVTQFGKPVTLSCSQTLNHNVMYWYQQKSSQAPKLLFHYYDKDFNNEADTPDNFQSRRPNTSFCFLDIRSPGLGDTAMYLCATEPDSTYTDTQYFGPGTRLTVL.

This clonotype has a handful of counts. This rearrangement joins TRBV11-2 to TRBJ2-1; TRBD2 matches 10 bases. Germline lookup yields CDR1 SGHAT and CDR2 FQNNGV. This CDR3 has 15 residues. With 5 bases clipped from V and 6 bases from J, the junction kept 7 bases outside the gene matches. CDR3 region: CASSPGTSEGNEQFF. CDR3 in DNA: TGTGCCAGCAGCCCGGGGACTAGCGAGGGCAATGAGCAGTTCTTC.

The chain carries TRBV10-3 and TRBJ2-7; TRBD1 agrees at 9 bases. The germline V gene has CDR1 ENHRY and CDR2 SYGVKD. The CDR3 has 16 amino acids. V lost 1 base and J lost 1; bases outside the gene matches: 5. The DNA of the CDR3 is TGTGCCATCAGTGAGTTTTGGGGGACAGGGTCCTACGAGCAGTACTTC. The encoded protein is CAISEFWGTGSYEQYF.